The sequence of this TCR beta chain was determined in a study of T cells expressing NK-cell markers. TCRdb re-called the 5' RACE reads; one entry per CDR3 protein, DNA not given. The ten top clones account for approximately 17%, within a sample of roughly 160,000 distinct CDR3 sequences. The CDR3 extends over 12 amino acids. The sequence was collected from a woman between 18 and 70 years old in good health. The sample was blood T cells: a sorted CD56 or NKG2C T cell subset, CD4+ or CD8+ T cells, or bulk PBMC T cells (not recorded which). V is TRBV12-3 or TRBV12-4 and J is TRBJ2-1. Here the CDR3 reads CASSFSTSEQFF.